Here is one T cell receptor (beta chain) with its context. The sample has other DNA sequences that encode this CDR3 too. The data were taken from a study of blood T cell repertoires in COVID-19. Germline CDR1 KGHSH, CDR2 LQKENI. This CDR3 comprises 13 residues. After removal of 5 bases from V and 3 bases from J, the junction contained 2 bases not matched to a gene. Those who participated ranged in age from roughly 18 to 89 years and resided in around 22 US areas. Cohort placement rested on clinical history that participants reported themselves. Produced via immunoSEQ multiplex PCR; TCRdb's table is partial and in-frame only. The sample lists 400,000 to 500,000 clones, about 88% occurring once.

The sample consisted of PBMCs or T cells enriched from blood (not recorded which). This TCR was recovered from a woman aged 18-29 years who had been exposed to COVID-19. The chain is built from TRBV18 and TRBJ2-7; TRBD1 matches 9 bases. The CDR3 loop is CASSSGQGYEQYF. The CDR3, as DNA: TGTGCCAGCTCATCGGGACAGGGCTACGAGCAGTACTTC. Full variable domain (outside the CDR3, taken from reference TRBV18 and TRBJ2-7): NAGVMQNPRHLVRRRGQEARLRCSPMKGHSHVYWYRQLPEEGLKFMVYLQKENIIDESGMPKERFSAEFPKEGPSILRIQQVVRGDSAAYFCASSSGQGYEQYFGPGTRLTVT.